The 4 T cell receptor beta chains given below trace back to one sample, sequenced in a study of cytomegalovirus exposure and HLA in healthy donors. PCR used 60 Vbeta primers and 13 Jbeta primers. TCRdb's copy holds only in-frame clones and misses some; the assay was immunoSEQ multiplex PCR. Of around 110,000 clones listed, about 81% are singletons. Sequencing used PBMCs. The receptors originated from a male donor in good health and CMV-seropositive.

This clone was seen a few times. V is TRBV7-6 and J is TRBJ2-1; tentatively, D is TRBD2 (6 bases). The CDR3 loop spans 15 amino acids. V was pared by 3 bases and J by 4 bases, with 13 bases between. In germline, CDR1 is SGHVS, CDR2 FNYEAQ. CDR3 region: CASSLGSGPYNEQFF. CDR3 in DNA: TGTGCCAGCAGCTTGGGTAGCGGACCTTACAATGAGCAGTTCTTC.

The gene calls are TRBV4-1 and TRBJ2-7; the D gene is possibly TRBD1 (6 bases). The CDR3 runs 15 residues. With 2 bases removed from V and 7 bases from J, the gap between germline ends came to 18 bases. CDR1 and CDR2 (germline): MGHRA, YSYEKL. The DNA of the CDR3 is TGCGCCAGCAGCCAAACACACGGGACATTCGGGGAGCAGTACTTC. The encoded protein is CASSQTHGTFGEQYF.

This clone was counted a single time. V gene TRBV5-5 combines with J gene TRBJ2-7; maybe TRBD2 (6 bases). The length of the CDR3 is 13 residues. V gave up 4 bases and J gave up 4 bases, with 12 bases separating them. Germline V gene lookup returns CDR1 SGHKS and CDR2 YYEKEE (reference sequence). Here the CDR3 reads CASSATSSYEQYF. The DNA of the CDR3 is TGTGCCAGCAGCGCAACTAGCAGTTACGAGCAGTACTTC.

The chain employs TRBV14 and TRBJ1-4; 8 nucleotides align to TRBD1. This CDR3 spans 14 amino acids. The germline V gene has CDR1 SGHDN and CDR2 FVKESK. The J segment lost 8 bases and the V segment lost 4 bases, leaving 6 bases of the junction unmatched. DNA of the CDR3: TGTGCCAGCAGCCCTAGGACAGGGTCCGAAAAACTGTTTTTT. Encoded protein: CASSPRTGSEKLFF.